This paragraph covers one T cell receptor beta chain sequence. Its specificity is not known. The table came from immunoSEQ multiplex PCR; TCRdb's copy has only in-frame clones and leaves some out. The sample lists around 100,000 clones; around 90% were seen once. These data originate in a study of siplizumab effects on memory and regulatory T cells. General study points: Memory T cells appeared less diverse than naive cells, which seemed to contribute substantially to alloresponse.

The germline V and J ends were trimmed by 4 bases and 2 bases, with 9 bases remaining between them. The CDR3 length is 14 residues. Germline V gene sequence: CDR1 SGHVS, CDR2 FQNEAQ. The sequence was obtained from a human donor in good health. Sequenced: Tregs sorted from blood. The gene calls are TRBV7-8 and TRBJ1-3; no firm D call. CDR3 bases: TGTGCCAGCAGCTCCGATTATGCTGGAAACACCATATATTTT. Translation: CASSSDYAGNTIYF. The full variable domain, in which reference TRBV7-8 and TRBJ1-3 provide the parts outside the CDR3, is GAGVSQSPRYKVAKRGQDVALRCDPISGHVSLFWYQQALGQGPEFLTYFQNEAQLDKSGLPSDRFFAERPEGSVSTLKIQRTQQEDSAVYLCASSSDYAGNTIYFGEGSWLTVV.